This record covers a single TCR beta chain. Its target is unknown. These data belong to a study of CD8 T cells in ankylosing spondylitis. MiXCR, applied by TCRdb to the 5' RACE reads, yields one record per CDR3 protein. Counted here are over 150,000 distinct CDR3 sequences, roughly 13% occurring once; the ten biggest clones make up approximately 16%. Study-wide findings and caveats: Characteristic, it appeared, of ankylosing spondylitis blood was a TCR beta motif of roughly eight highly homologous variants. In the blood and synovial fluid of reactive arthritis, some motif variants had been previously reported. Reportedly, significant enrichment of disease-linked clones occurred in matched ankylosing spondylitis synovial fluid. CD8+ by phenotype, disease-linked clones were relatively rare in peripheral blood.

Trimming removed 1 base from V and 5 bases from J; junction bases left unmatched: 11. From germline, CDR1 is SGHAT and CDR2 FQDESV (reference sequence). This CDR3 spans 18 amino acids. Sequenced material: blood, either unsorted or a sorted T cell fraction (not recorded which). The TCR comes from a male donor with ankylosing spondylitis or in good health (not recorded which). The rearrangement joins TRBV11-1 to TRBJ2-3; the match to TRBD2 covers 11 bases. The CDR3 here is CASSLGGGLAALGDTQYF. Written as DNA, the CDR3 is TGTGCCAGCAGCTTAGGCGGGGGACTAGCGGCTCTTGGAGATACGCAGTATTTT. The complete variable domain, with remaining parts taken from reference TRBV11-1 and TRBJ2-3, reads EAEVAQSPRYKITEKSQAVAFWCDPISGHATLYWYRQILGQGPELLVQFQDESVVDDSQLPKDRFSAERLKGVDSTLKIQPAELGDSAMYLCASSLGGGLAALGDTQYFGPGTRLTVL.